This TCR beta chain was observed in a study of blood T cell repertoires in COVID-19 (dated by TCRdb to the early 2020s). For context, the study as a whole: The collaborator samples originated in the United States, Italy and Spain and spanned the acute and convalescent phases of COVID-19. Where available, HLA class I and class II types were obtained from metadata supplied by the sample provider rather than from assay-based typing. Deeply sampled blood TCRbeta repertoires from subjects exposed to, actively infected with, or recovered from COVID-19 were included in the dataset. Sample metadata almost always included a de-identified subject ID, COVID-19 status, age in years and sex. The repertoires were made available in a free public database intended to serve as a resource for research on the immune response to SARS-CoV-2. The prospective study material was composed of cDNA or gDNA derived from T cells, B-cell-depleted T cells, or PBMCs. Samples came from the ongoing ImmuneRACE study (first 160 participants) plus 1,254 subjects from 6 global collaborators.

The CDR3 measures 15 amino acids from cysteine to phenylalanine. Solely the CDR3 DNA is kept, with 45 bases framed from the first base. The germline V gene (reference sequence) sets CDR1 to LNHDA and CDR2 to SQIVND. The germline V and J ends show losses of 5 bases and 2 bases respectively, and no gene match explains 5 bases of the junction. Summary of the overall study and its limitations: Clinical and demographic metadata were provided uncurated, with the amount varying by source and participant.

As for this clone: Its antigen specificity is not known. No qualities accompany the bases; no much larger clone lies one base away.

TCRbeta CDR3 regions were amplified from genomic DNA by means of the immunoSEQ Assay, a bias-controlled multiplex PCR. The paper's processing steps were these. Nucleated cell counts per sample were estimated from amplification of reference gene primers within the assay. To quantify the absolute abundance of each unique TCRbeta CDR3 rearrangement, sequence reads were collapsed and filtered. Productive Simpson clonality was computed per sample as the square root of Simpson's diversity index over productive rearrangements. This immuneACCESS table, as held by TCRdb, lists in-frame sequences with V and J called but not all clones. Of the missing ones, under half trace to an unresolved V gene in checked studies; the others have no known cause. The V and J calls and clone size are taken from that table; D and trimming were inferred from the DNA. The sample includes roughly 150,000 clones, with 75% to 90% observed a single time. Of the sample, roughly 14% falls within the top ten clones.

Each collaborating institution followed its own protocols to collect whole blood in K2EDTA tubes. For TCRbeta analysis, collaborators shipped samples as frozen whole blood, isolated PBMCs, or DNA extracted from either of those sample types. This receptor was taken from a woman aged 40-49 years with acute or convalescent COVID-19. The sequenced sample was peripheral blood. The rearrangement joined TRBV19 to TRBJ1-4; 7 bases in the junction line up with TRBD1. The CDR3 region: CASSAQGSTNEKLFF. The sequenced DNA is TGTGCCAGTAGTGCACAGGGGTCCACTAATGAAAAACTGTTTTTT.